This T cell receptor (beta chain) appears in the sequencing data of a study of T-cell memory formation after mild COVID-19. Study context: TCR clustering was largely donor specific.

This clonotype was counted between two and nine times. Its antigen remains unidentified. The TCR alpha and TCR beta cDNA libraries, bearing sample barcodes and UMIs, were generated by 5'RACE using constant-segment primers. Each CDR3 protein is one row after TCRdb ran MiXCR on the 5' RACE reads. Here the sample spans 280,000 or so distinct CDR3 sequences, approximately 7.6% being singletons. Overall study findings and caveats: Second-wave clones peaking on day 37 lacked confirmed SARS-CoV-2 specificity. The pre-infection memory compartment contained some responding clones, suggesting cross-reactive memory joined.

The TCR was taken from a man between 18 and 35 years old who had mild COVID-19 (a few samples of this study predate the infection). Cell type and time point are not known. The sequenced sample was PBMCs or a T cell subset sorted from them (not recorded which).

In DNA, the CDR3 is TGTGCCAGCAGCCCAGACGGGGGCCCCTACAATGAGCAGTTCTTC. It translates to CASSPDGGPYNEQFF. V gene TRBV7-9 combines with J gene TRBJ2-1; D possibly uses TRBD1 or TRBD2 (6 bases each). The CDR3 runs 15 residues. V lost 5 bases and J lost 2, with 13 bases in between. CDR1 SEHNR and CDR2 FQNEAQ come from the germline V gene (reference sequence).